This is a list of T cell receptor beta chains from one sample in a study of T cells expressing NK-cell markers. For each CDR3 protein, TCRdb gives one entry from its re-call of the 5' RACE reads, without DNA. The table lists about 160,000 distinct CDR3 sequences. Sequencing was done on a sample of blood T cells: a sorted CD56 or NKG2C T cell subset, CD4+ or CD8+ T cells, or bulk PBMC T cells (not recorded which). The receptor source for this set is a woman between 18 and 75 years old in good health. Both conserved end residues are part of each CDR3.

CDR3aa,v_gene,j_gene
CNPGELNTEAFF,TRBV20-1,TRBJ1-1
CASSYDRPTDTQYF,TRBV6-5,TRBJ2-3
CASSKGTSLNEQYF,TRBV21-1,TRBJ2-7
CASSQQGVILHF,TRBV7-9,TRBJ1-6
CASGRDRAYEQFF,TRBV2,TRBJ2-1
CASSLSRGVYSGANVLTF,TRBV5-1,TRBJ2-6
CSVGAGTSSYNEQFF,TRBV29-1,TRBJ2-1
CASSQDPQISGQSSTDTQYF,TRBV4-2,TRBJ2-3
CASRGTGGYNSPLHF,TRBV5-1,TRBJ1-6
CASSQVSGRGFWNEQFF,TRBV4-1,TRBJ2-1
CSARDSERAYEQYF,TRBV20-1,TRBJ2-7
CASSLETFSTGELFF,TRBV5-1,TRBJ2-2
CASSQGEWDIQYF,TRBV18,TRBJ2-4
CASSGDSTDTQYF,TRBV5-1,TRBJ2-3
CASSVAPRGDYNSPLHF,TRBV9,TRBJ1-6
CASSLGTGGYSGNTIYF,TRBV12-3/TRBV12-4,TRBJ1-3
CASSLPRRDRASNEKLFF,TRBV12-3/TRBV12-4,TRBJ1-4
CASSDISNQPQHF,TRBV6-2/TRBV6-3,TRBJ1-5
CASSPPRGGRFLSSYNEQFF,TRBV9,TRBJ2-1
CASSSPGQGNSEAFF,TRBV5-6,TRBJ1-1
CASQKGLGLESYEQYF,TRBV12-3/TRBV12-4,TRBJ2-7
CSAGDDSYEQYF,TRBV20-1,TRBJ2-7
CASDSGSFEYEQYF,TRBV28,TRBJ2-7
CASSFRRQSNQPQHF,TRBV12-3/TRBV12-4,TRBJ1-5
CASSFAGKVDTQYF,TRBV12-3/TRBV12-4,TRBJ2-3
CASSQDWGSGTLYEQYF,TRBV3-1,TRBJ2-7
CAISAGPSGGQYF,TRBV10-3,TRBJ2-3
CASSQLAGDSNEQFF,TRBV4-1,TRBJ2-1